A single sample is the source of the 13 T cell receptor beta chains below, sequenced in a study of Ad26.COV2.S vaccination and SARS-CoV-2 variants. Treatment specified: roughly 20 received Ad26.COV2.S at low or high dose, single or two shots; about 5 received placebo; per-sample allocation not given. Day 63 following the first vaccine or placebo injection was when the samples were taken. Sequenced by immunoSEQ multiplex PCR; TCRdb stores in-frame clones only, minus some. The table shows 300,000 to 400,000 clones, with around 88% occurring only once. Sequences were derived from peripheral blood, sampled in a trial of Ad26.COV2.S vaccine versus placebo. The receptors originated from a person between 18 and 65 years old who received the Ad26.COV2.S COVID-19 vaccine or a placebo.

The chain combines TRBV19 with TRBJ2-7; D is unclear. Looked up from germline, CDR1 is LNHDA and CDR2 is SQIVND (reference sequence). The V gene lost 3 bases and the J gene lost 0 bases, with 9 bases spanning the gap. The CDR3 contains 14 residues. The CDR3 here is CASSISTNSYEQYF. CDR3 bases: TGTGCCAGTAGTATTAGCACGAACTCCTACGAGCAGTACTTC.

V and J are TRBV19 and TRBJ1-2; the D gene is possibly TRBD1 (6 bases). V lost 0 bases and J lost 2, with 16 bases in between. The CDR3 sequence is 17 residues long. Per germline, CDR1 LNHDA and CDR2 SQIVND (reference sequence). The CDR3 coding sequence is TGTGCCAGTAGTATAGATGGGACCAGGGGCGAAAACTATGGCTACACCTTC. Amino acid sequence: CASSIDGTRGENYGYTF.

The rearrangement uses TRBV19 and TRBJ2-1; D is perhaps TRBD1 (5 bases). Germline CDR1 LNHDA, CDR2 SQIVND (reference sequence). This CDR3 region has 15 residues. Between the trimmed V and J ends, which lost 0 bases and 2 bases, there was a span of 8 bases. The DNA for the CDR3 is TGTGCCAGTAGTATAGAAGGGGCCCCCTACAATGAGCAGTTCTTC. Its protein product is CASSIEGAPYNEQFF.

In its sample, this clone was seen once. The V and J genes are TRBV28 and TRBJ2-5; tentatively, D is TRBD2 (8 bases). Looked up from germline, CDR1 is MDHEN and CDR2 is SYDVKM. V was trimmed by 4 bases and J by 9 bases, leaving 27 bases between them. CDR3 size: 17 residues. CDR3 in DNA: TGTGCCAGCAGTTCCCCTTATGGATCACAGGGGCGGGGGGCCCAGTACTTC. Encoded protein: CASSSPYGSQGRGAQYF.

This chain uses TRBV7-2 with TRBJ2-7; a weak D match, TRBD1 (6 bases). This CDR3 spans 17 amino acids. Trimming shortened V by 2 bases and J by 2 bases, and 19 bases separated the two germline ends. Germline V lookup: CDR1 SGHTA, CDR2 FQGNSA. DNA of the CDR3: TGTGCCAGCAGCTTATTAGGGGGAACCAGAATACCCTACGAGCAGTACTTC. The encoded protein is CASSLLGGTRIPYEQYF. The variable domain in full, with the rest retrieved from reference TRBV7-2 and TRBJ2-7, is GAGVSQSPSNKVTEKGKDVELRCDPISGHTALYWYRQSLGQGLEFLIYFQGNSAPDKSGLPSDRFSAERTGGSVSTLTIQRTQQEDSAVYLCASSLLGGTRIPYEQYFGPGTRLTVT.

The J gene is TRBJ2-5, the V gene TRBV19; D is ambiguous. CDR3 length equals 14 residues. V was clipped by 5 bases and J by 4 bases, with 14 bases between them. The germline gives CDR1 LNHDA, CDR2 SQIVND (reference sequence). The CDR3 reads CASSPGARIETQYF. CDR3 in DNA: TGTGCCAGTAGTCCCGGAGCGCGGATAGAGACCCAGTACTTC.

The gene calls are TRBV29-1 and TRBJ1-4; D perhaps matches TRBD1 (6 bases). The CDR3 is made up of 15 amino acids. Germline CDR1 reads SQVTM; CDR2 reads ANQGSEA. Trimming removed 5 bases at V and 1 base at J, with 14 bases between. CDR3 coding DNA: TGCAGCGTTCGCAAGTGGGGACAAACTAATGAAAAACTGTTTTTT. Translating gives CSVRKWGQTNEKLFF.

V is TRBV25-1 and J is TRBJ1-5, with D perhaps TRBD1 (5 bases). CDR3 size: 13 residues. Germline V gives CDR1 MGHDK, CDR2 SYGVNS. V lost 4 bases and J lost 5, with 9 bases in between. CDR3 DNA: TGTGCCAGCAGTGCGGGGGACCATCAGCCCCAGCATTTT. The encoded protein is CASSAGDHQPQHF.

The rearrangement joins TRBV27 to TRBJ2-5; the match to TRBD1 covers 7 bases. Germline CDR1 and CDR2: MNHEY and SMNVEV (reference sequence). V shed 4 bases, J shed 1 base, and the junction held 9 bases outside the gene matches. This CDR3 is 16 amino acids long. The chain's CDR3 is CASSSVGTAFQETQYF. CDR3 coding DNA: TGTGCCAGCAGTTCCGTTGGGACAGCGTTCCAAGAGACCCAGTACTTC.

This clone was seen once. The chain carries TRBV27 and TRBJ2-7; 10 nucleotides align to TRBD1. Germline V CDR1 and CDR2: MNHEY, SMNVEV (reference sequence). J lost 3 bases, V lost 2 bases, and 1 base had no gene match. The CDR3 extends over 14 amino acids. CDR3 nucleotides: TGTGCCAGCAGTTTAGACAGGGGGCTCTACGAGCAGTACTTC. This sequence encodes CASSLDRGLYEQYF.

The chain carries TRBV5-6 and TRBJ2-1; D call uncertain. The CDR3 consists of 15 residues. V lost 3 bases and J 0 bases, leaving 10 bases between the germline ends. Germline V lookup: CDR1 SGHDT, CDR2 YYEEEE. The CDR3 DNA reads TGTGCCAGCAGCTCTGGGGTTCGCTCCTACAATGAGCAGTTCTTC. It is translated as CASSSGVRSYNEQFF.

The J gene is TRBJ1-1, the V gene TRBV2; possible D gene TRBD1, 5 bases. V was cut by 6 bases and J by 0 bases, with 11 bases left in between. Per germline, CDR1 SNHLY and CDR2 FYNNEI. This CDR3 has 14 amino acids. CDR3 protein: CASRSGHLNTEAFF. CDR3 coding DNA: TGTGCCAGCAGGTCTGGACATCTGAACACTGAAGCTTTCTTT.

This clone has only one observation. The chain is built from TRBV6-6 and TRBJ1-3; D possibly corresponds to TRBD1 (6 bases). This CDR3 contains 16 residues. The germline V and J ends were trimmed by 2 bases and 0 bases, with 11 bases remaining between them. Germline values: CDR1 MNHNY, CDR2 SVGAGI (reference sequence). The chain's CDR3 is CASSYGQLHSGNTIYF. CDR3 nucleotides: TGTGCCAGCAGTTACGGACAGCTCCACTCTGGAAACACCATATATTTT.